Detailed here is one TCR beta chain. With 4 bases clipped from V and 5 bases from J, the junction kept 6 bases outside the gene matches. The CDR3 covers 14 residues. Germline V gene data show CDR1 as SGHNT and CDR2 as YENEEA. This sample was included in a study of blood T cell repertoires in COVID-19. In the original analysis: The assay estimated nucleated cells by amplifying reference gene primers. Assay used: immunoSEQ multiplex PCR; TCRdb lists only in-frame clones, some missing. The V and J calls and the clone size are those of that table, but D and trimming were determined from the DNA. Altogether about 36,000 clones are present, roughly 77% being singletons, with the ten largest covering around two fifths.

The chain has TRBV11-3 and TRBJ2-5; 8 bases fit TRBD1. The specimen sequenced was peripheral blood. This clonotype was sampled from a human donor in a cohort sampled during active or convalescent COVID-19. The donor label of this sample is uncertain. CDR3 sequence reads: CASSSRTGRETQYF. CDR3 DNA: TGTGCCAGCAGCTCCCGGACAGGGAGGGAGACCCAGTACTTC.